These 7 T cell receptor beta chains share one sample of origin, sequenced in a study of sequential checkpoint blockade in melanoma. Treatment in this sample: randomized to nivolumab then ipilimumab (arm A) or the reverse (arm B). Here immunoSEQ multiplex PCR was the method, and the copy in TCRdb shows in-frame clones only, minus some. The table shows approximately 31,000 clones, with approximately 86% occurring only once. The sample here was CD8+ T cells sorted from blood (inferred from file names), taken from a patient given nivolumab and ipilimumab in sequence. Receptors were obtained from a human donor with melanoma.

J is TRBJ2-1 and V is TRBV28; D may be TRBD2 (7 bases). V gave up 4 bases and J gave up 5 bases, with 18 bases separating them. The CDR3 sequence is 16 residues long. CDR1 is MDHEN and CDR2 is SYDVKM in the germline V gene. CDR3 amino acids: CASSYFAGALNNEQFF. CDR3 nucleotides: TGTGCCAGCAGTTACTTTGCGGGGGCCCTAAACAATGAGCAGTTCTTC. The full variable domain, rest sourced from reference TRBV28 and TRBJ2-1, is DVKVTQSSRYLVKRTGEKVFLECVQDMDHENMFWYRQDPGLGLRLIYFSYDVKMKEKGDIPEGYSVSREKKERFSLILESASTNQTSMYLCASSYFAGALNNEQFFGPGTRLTVL.

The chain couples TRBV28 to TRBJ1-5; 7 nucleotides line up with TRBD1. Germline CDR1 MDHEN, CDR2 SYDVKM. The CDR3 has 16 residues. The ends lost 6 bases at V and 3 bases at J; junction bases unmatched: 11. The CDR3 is CASSPEEGADNQPQHF. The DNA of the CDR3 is TGTGCCAGCAGCCCCGAGGAGGGGGCCGACAATCAGCCCCAGCATTTT. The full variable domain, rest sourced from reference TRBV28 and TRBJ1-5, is DVKVTQSSRYLVKRTGEKVFLECVQDMDHENMFWYRQDPGLGLRLIYFSYDVKMKEKGDIPEGYSVSREKKERFSLILESASTNQTSMYLCASSPEEGADNQPQHFGDGTRLSIL.

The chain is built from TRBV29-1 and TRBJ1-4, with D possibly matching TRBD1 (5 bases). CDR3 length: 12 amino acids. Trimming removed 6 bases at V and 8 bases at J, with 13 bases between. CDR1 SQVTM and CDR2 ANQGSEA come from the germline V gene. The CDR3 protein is CSVGGKGEKLFF. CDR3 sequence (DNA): TGCAGCGTGGGGGGGAAGGGCGAAAAACTGTTTTTT. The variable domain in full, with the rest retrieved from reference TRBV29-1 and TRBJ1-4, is SAVISQKPSRDICQRGTSLTIQCQVDSQVTMMFWYRQQPGQSLTLIATANQGSEATYESGFVIDKFPISRPNLTFSTLTVSNMSPEDSSIYLCSVGGKGEKLFFGSGTQLSVL.

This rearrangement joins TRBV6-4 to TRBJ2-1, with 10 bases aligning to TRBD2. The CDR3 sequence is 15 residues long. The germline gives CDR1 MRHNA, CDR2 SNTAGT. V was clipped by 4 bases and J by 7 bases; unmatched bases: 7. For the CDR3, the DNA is TGTGCCAGCAGTGCATCAGCGGGGGGGCAGAATGAGCAGTTCTTC. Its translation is CASSASAGGQNEQFF.

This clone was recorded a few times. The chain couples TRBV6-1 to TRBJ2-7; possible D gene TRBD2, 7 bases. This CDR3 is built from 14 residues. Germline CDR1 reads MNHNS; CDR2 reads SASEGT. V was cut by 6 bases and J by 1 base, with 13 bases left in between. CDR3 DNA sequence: TGTGCCAGCAGCGGTCGGGGGGCATCCTACGAGCAGTACTTC. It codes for CASSGRGASYEQYF.

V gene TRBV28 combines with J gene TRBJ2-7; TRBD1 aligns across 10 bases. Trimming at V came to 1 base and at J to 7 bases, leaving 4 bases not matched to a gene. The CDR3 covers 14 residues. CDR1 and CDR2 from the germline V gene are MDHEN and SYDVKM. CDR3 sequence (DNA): TGTGCCAGCAGTTTATCGGGACAGGGGTGGGAGCAGTACTTC. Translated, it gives CASSLSGQGWEQYF.

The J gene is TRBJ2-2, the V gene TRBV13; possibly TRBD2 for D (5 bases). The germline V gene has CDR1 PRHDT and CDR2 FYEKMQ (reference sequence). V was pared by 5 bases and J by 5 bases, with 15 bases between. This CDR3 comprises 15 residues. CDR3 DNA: TGTGCCAGCAGCCCGGGCCCCCCGGGAACCGGGGAGCTGTTTTTT. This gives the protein CASSPGPPGTGELFF.